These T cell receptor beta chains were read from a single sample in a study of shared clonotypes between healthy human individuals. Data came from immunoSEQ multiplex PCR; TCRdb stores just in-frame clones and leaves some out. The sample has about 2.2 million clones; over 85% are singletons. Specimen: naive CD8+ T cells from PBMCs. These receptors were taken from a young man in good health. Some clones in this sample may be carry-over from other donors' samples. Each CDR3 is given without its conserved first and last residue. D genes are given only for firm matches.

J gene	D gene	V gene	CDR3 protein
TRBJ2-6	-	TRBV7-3	ASSLLPQSSGANVLT
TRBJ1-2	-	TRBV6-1	ASSEYLGRSYGYT
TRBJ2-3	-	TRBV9	ASAQPADTQY
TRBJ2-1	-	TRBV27	ASSFQSGHSYNEQF
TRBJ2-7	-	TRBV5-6	ASSLANYEQY
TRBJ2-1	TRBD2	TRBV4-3	ASSQDIAGKREQF
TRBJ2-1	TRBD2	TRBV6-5	ASSPGGSSYNEQF
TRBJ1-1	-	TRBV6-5	ASSYSRWGNTEAF
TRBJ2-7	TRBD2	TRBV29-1	SVAGTSVYEQY
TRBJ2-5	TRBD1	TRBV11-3	ASSYGDSNQETQY
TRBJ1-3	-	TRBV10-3	AISESRASGNTIY
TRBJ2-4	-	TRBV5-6	ASSLGVFQGKNIQY
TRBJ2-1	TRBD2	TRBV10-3	AISGGSASGSDEQF